This T cell receptor beta chain derives from a study of spatial heterogeneity in lung cancer. Study-wide results and caveats: Ubiquitous expanded tumor TCRs surfaced in blood more at resection than they did at follow-up.

Germline V gives CDR1 KGHSH, CDR2 LQKENI. With 2 bases removed from V and 12 bases from J, the gap between germline ends came to 16 bases. This CDR3 has 14 amino acids. The sample's time point: sample taken at primary tumor resection. Tumor, nontumor lung or frozen PBMC supplied whole RNA, sequenced without sorting. Ten or more counts support this clonotype. Its cognate antigen is unknown. Single TCR cDNA molecules each had their own unique molecular identifier. TCRdb passed the 5' RACE reads through MiXCR, listing each CDR3 protein once. Of roughly 15,000 distinct CDR3 sequences detected, 7.5% to 8.5% appear once; the ten largest clones hold about 30%.

V is TRBV18 and J is TRBJ1-4; D is uncertain. This clonotype was sampled from a female donor with early-stage non-small cell lung cancer. Material: PBMCs, obtained at surgery. The CDR3 here is CASSPGVSSGELFF. The CDR3 nucleotides are TGTGCCAGCTCACCAGGTGTCAGCAGCGGAGAACTGTTTTTT.